The sample holds one count of the clone carrying this T cell receptor (beta chain). The sample belongs to a study of cytomegalovirus exposure and HLA in healthy donors. The CDR3 is 12 amino acids. The J segment lost 1 base and the V segment lost 7 bases, leaving 2 bases of the junction unmatched. Germline V gene lookup returns CDR1 GTSNPN and CDR2 SVGIG (reference sequence). PCR used 60 Vbeta primers and 13 Jbeta primers. Sequencing was performed with immunoSEQ multiplex PCR; in TCRdb, only in-frame clones are kept and a portion is missing. The table includes about 100,000 clones, roughly 76% detected once.

V gene TRBV30 combines with J gene TRBJ2-5; the match to TRBD1 covers 8 bases. The clonotype comes from a man aged 40-50 years in good health and CMV-seronegative. Source material: PBMCs. This CDR3 reads CAFGTGQETQYF. Written as DNA, the CDR3 is TGTGCCTTCGGGACAGGCCAAGAGACCCAGTACTTC.